These 27 T cell receptor beta chains were all obtained from the same sample, sequenced in a study of technical replicates of blood from a handful of donors. Some clones are missing from TCRdb's copy, which holds only in-frame ones; the method was immunoSEQ multiplex PCR. The data contain nearly 90,000 clones, 95% of them singletons. The sequencing sample was made of T cells isolated from PBMCs. The source is a human donor in good health.

J is TRBJ2-3 and V is TRBV6-5; 9 positions match TRBD2. The length of the CDR3 is 15 residues. Looked up from germline, CDR1 is MNHEY and CDR2 is SVGAGI. V lost 5 bases to trimming and J lost 4 bases; unmatched junction nucleotides: 7. This chain's CDR3 is CASSKTSGSADTQYF. The CDR3 DNA is TGTGCCAGCAGTAAAACTAGCGGGTCCGCAGATACGCAGTATTTT.

This chain uses TRBV19 with TRBJ1-2; D remains unclear. CDR1 is LNHDA and CDR2 is SQIVND in the germline V gene (reference sequence). V was clipped by 7 bases and J by 4 bases, with 10 bases between them. CDR3 size: 12 residues. The CDR3 loop reads CASTGDGYGYTF. CDR3 coding DNA: TGTGCCAGTACCGGGGATGGCTATGGCTACACCTTC.

The chain's CDR3 is CAEREGRGNEQFF. As DNA, the CDR3 is TGTGCCGAGCGGGAGGGCCGTGGGAATGAGCAGTTCTTC. The chain recombines TRBV19 with TRBJ2-1; 10 bases line up with TRBD2. CDR1 is LNHDA and CDR2 is SQIVND in the germline V gene (reference sequence). The ends lost 11 bases at V and 7 bases at J; junction bases unmatched: 8. The CDR3 runs to 13 residues.

The chain recombines TRBV5-1 with TRBJ2-1, with a possible D match to TRBD1 (5 bases). The ends were cut back, 0 bases at V and 0 bases at J, with 10 bases in the middle. Germline CDR1 reads SGHRS; CDR2 reads YFSETQ. This CDR3 has 16 residues. CDR3: CASSLVSGASYNEQFF. The DNA of the CDR3 is TGCGCCAGCAGCTTGGTATCTGGGGCCTCCTACAATGAGCAGTTCTTC.

This clone has only one observation. The V gene is TRBV7-3, the J gene TRBJ2-1; TRBD2 aligns across 9 bases. Germline loops: CDR1 SGHTA, CDR2 FQGTGA. This CDR3 contains 16 residues. V shed 2 bases, J shed 5 bases, and the junction held 7 bases outside the gene matches. The CDR3 region is CASSLQAGGPNNEQFF. The DNA of the CDR3 is TGTGCCAGCAGCTTACAAGCGGGAGGACCGAACAATGAGCAGTTCTTC. Looking up the rest from reference TRBV7-3 and TRBJ2-1 gives the full variable domain: GAGVSQTPSNKVTEKGKYVELRCDPISGHTALYWYRQSLGQGPEFLIYFQGTGAADDSGLPNDRFFAVRPEGSVSTLKIQRTERGDSAVYLCASSLQAGGPNNEQFFGPGTRLTVL.

As DNA, the CDR3 is TGTGCCAGCAGCTTAGCAGGGGGCGAGACCCAGTACTTC. Its protein is CASSLAGGETQYF. The chain couples TRBV7-9 to TRBJ2-5, with 7 bases fitting TRBD1. The CDR3 length is 13 residues. The ends lost 0 bases at V and 5 bases at J; junction bases unmatched: 0. CDR1 and CDR2 (germline): SEHNR, FQNEAQ (reference sequence).

V usage is TRBV5-1 and J usage is TRBJ2-5; no definite D call. The CDR3 covers 14 residues. The germline V and J ends were trimmed by 0 bases and 4 bases, with 10 bases remaining between them. Germline assignment: CDR1 SGHRS and CDR2 YFSETQ. CDR3 nucleotide sequence: TGCGCCAGCAGCTTGGGCGGCGGCCCAGAGACCCAGTACTTC. Residues: CASSLGGGPETQYF.

The V call is TRBV10-3, the J call TRBJ2-5; D call uncertain. CDR1 is ENHRY and CDR2 is SYGVKD in the germline V gene. CDR3 length equals 11 residues. The V end was cut by 3 bases, the J end by 5 bases, with 4 bases between. The CDR3 reads CAISDAETQYF. The DNA for the CDR3 is TGTGCCATCAGTGATGCGGAGACCCAGTACTTC.

The chain couples TRBV5-5 to TRBJ2-1; the match to TRBD2 covers 9 bases. The CDR3 runs to 14 residues. Trimming at V came to 4 bases and at J to 7 bases, leaving 6 bases not matched to a gene. Germline CDR1 reads SGHKS; CDR2 reads YYEKEE (reference sequence). The CDR3 reads CASSTGLARNEQFF. As DNA, the CDR3 is TGTGCCAGCAGCACGGGACTAGCTAGGAATGAGCAGTTCTTC. The full variable domain, its missing parts supplied by reference TRBV5-5 and TRBJ2-1, is DAGVTQSPTHLIKTRGQQVTLRCSPISGHKSVSWYQQVLGQGPQFIFQYYEKEERGRGNFPDRFSARQFPNYSSELNVNALLLGDSALYLCASSTGLARNEQFFGPGTRLTVL.

The chain has TRBV30 and TRBJ1-5; D is unresolved. Trimming shortened V by 2 bases and J by 2 bases, and 10 bases separated the two germline ends. CDR1 is GTSNPN and CDR2 is SVGIG in the germline V gene (reference sequence). This CDR3 comprises 14 residues. CDR3 protein: CAWSYGGGNQPQHF. CDR3 coding DNA: TGTGCCTGGAGTTATGGAGGCGGCAATCAGCCCCAGCATTTT. The full variable domain, its missing parts supplied by reference TRBV30 and TRBJ1-5, is SQTIHQWPATLVQPVGSPLSLECTVEGTSNPNLYWYRQAAGRGLQLLFYSVGIGQISSEVPQNLSASRPQDRQFILSSKKLLLSDSGFYLCAWSYGGGNQPQHFGDGTRLSIL.

This chain uses TRBV27 with TRBJ2-7; 10 bases line up with TRBD1. After removal of 10 bases from V and 5 bases from J, the junction contained 5 bases not matched to a gene. Germline V lookup: CDR1 MNHEY, CDR2 SMNVEV (reference sequence). This CDR3 region has 12 residues. Here the CDR3 DNA reads TGTGCCACCGAGGGACAGGGGCACGAGCAGTACTTC. The encoded protein is CATEGQGHEQYF.

The chain uses TRBV5-8 and TRBJ2-1; unclear D gene. Trimming shortened V by 2 bases and J by 5 bases, and 8 bases separated the two germline ends. The V gene's germline CDR1 is SGHTS and CDR2 YDEGEE. The CDR3 consists of 13 residues. The CDR3: CASSFTTDNEQFF. In DNA form, the CDR3 reads TGTGCCAGCAGCTTTACGACTGACAATGAGCAGTTCTTC.

The chain couples TRBV5-1 to TRBJ2-1; TRBD2 aligns across 10 bases. Trimming at V came to 0 bases and at J to 8 bases, leaving 17 bases not matched to a gene. The CDR3 totals 19 residues. Germline V gene sequence: CDR1 SGHRS, CDR2 YFSETQ. Here the CDR3 DNA reads TGCGCCAGCAGCTTGGCCGACCGGACAGCGGGAGGGCCGGTGGATGAGCAGTTCTTC. It specifies CASSLADRTAGGPVDEQFF.

This clone came up once. The chain recombines TRBV6-5 with TRBJ2-6; tentative D call: TRBD1 (6 bases). The CDR3 consists of 13 residues. The germline V gene encodes CDR1 MNHEY and CDR2 SVGAGI. The V and J ends lost 10 bases and 2 bases respectively, with 9 bases between them. The CDR3 sequence is CAIKGAGANVLTF. CDR3 DNA sequence: TGTGCCATCAAGGGGGCTGGGGCCAACGTCCTGACTTTC.

This sequence joins TRBV6-4 and TRBJ1-5; 8 bases align to TRBD1. The V gene's germline CDR1 is MRHNA and CDR2 SNTAGT. This CDR3 contains 14 residues. Losses at the gene ends were 4 bases for V and 6 bases for J; bases not matched to a gene: 5. CDR3 sequence reads: CASSATGGSQPQHF. In DNA form, the CDR3 reads TGTGCCAGCAGTGCAACAGGGGGAAGTCAGCCCCAGCATTTT.

The rearrangement uses TRBV6-6 and TRBJ2-5; D unclear. The CDR3 is 10 amino acids. Germline V gives CDR1 MNHNY, CDR2 SVGAGI (reference sequence). Trimming stripped 10 bases from V and 5 bases from J, with 8 bases between. The CDR3 protein is CATLLETQYF. As DNA, the CDR3 is TGTGCCACCCTCCTTGAGACCCAGTACTTC.

The V and J genes are TRBV4-1 and TRBJ1-1; D is uncertain. From germline, CDR1 is MGHRA and CDR2 YSYEKL. The CDR3 length is 14 residues. V gave up 4 bases and J gave up 2 bases, with 11 bases separating them. The DNA for the CDR3 is TGCGCCAGCAGCCTGTACACATCTAACACTGAAGCTTTCTTT. The encoded protein is CASSLYTSNTEAFF.

The chain carries TRBV19 and TRBJ1-5; no clear D gene. CDR1 is LNHDA, CDR2 SQIVND, per germline (reference sequence). The CDR3 sequence is 13 residues long. V was clipped by 0 bases and J by 6 bases, with 6 bases between them. The CDR3, as DNA: TGTGCCAGTAGTATAGACGGGTTTCAGCCCCAGCATTTT. Translation: CASSIDGFQPQHF.

The chain combines TRBV21-1 with TRBJ1-4; the D segment call TRBD1 is taken from the table without a DNA check. TRBV21-1 constitutes a pseudogene. CDR3 size: 13 residues. The CDR3 sequence: CAPHEGAHEKLFF. The CDR3 DNA sequence: TGTGCCCCCCACGAGGGGGCGCATGAAAAACTGTTTTTT.

The V call is TRBV4-2, the J call TRBJ2-3; TRBD2 aligns across 10 bases. Germline trimming cut 4 bases from V and 5 bases from J; bases unmatched to any gene: 6. Per the germline V gene, CDR1 is LGHNA and CDR2 is YNFKEQ. The CDR3 runs 15 residues. CDR3 residues: CASSRLRTSGDTQYF. The CDR3 nucleotides are TGTGCCAGCAGCCGACTTAGGACTAGCGGAGATACGCAGTATTTT.

V is TRBV27 and J is TRBJ1-2; unclear D gene. V was cut by 2 bases and J by 4 bases, with 17 bases left in between. The CDR3 extends over 16 amino acids. The germline CDR1 and CDR2 sequences are MNHEY and SMNVEV (reference sequence). The CDR3 protein is CASSLGYVESGYGYTF. In DNA form, the CDR3 reads TGTGCCAGCAGTTTAGGGTATGTGGAAAGCGGCTATGGCTACACCTTC.

V usage is TRBV7-9 and J usage is TRBJ2-7; TRBD2 might be the D (5 bases). Trimming cost V 2 bases and J 2 bases, with 10 bases left between them. The CDR3 spans 14 residues. CDR1 and CDR2 (germline): SEHNR, FQNEAQ (reference sequence). CDR3 DNA sequence: TGTGCCAGCAGCTTATCACTAGGGACCTACGAGCAGTACTTC. Residues: CASSLSLGTYEQYF. The full variable domain, rest sourced from reference TRBV7-9 and TRBJ2-7, is DTGVSQNPRHKITKRGQNVTFRCDPISEHNRLYWYRQTLGQGPEFLTYFQNEAQLEKSRLLSDRFSAERPKGSFSTLEIQRTEQGDSAMYLCASSLSLGTYEQYFGPGTRLTVT.

J is TRBJ1-5 and V is TRBV19, with TRBD1 matching over 10 bases. This CDR3 comprises 14 residues. Per germline, CDR1 LNHDA and CDR2 SQIVND (reference sequence). J lost 2 bases, V lost 7 bases, and 2 bases had no gene match. CDR3 sequence: CASTGTGGNQPQHF. The CDR3, as DNA: TGTGCCAGTACCGGGACAGGGGGCAATCAGCCCCAGCATTTT.

The V gene is TRBV11-2, the J gene TRBJ1-1; 7 nucleotides line up with TRBD1. CDR3 size: 17 residues. Germline lookup yields CDR1 SGHAT and CDR2 FQNNGV. With 3 bases clipped from V and 0 bases from J, the junction kept 10 bases outside the gene matches. DNA of the CDR3: TGTGCCAGCAGCTTCGACAGGGTGTTCCTTATGAACACTGAAGCTTTCTTT. Translation: CASSFDRVFLMNTEAFF.

The genes are TRBV9 and TRBJ1-2; perhaps TRBD1 as D (6 bases). V shed 0 bases and J shed 5 bases, with 8 bases lying between them. The germline gives CDR1 SGDLS, CDR2 YYNGEE. The CDR3 spans 13 residues. The CDR3 is CASSVGQGYGYTF. CDR3 nucleotide sequence: TGTGCCAGCAGCGTAGGTCAGGGGTATGGCTACACCTTC.

This chain connects TRBV7-2 to TRBJ1-3, with D possibly being TRBD1 (5 bases). The V and J ends lost 5 bases and 3 bases respectively, with 14 bases between them. Germline V gene lookup returns CDR1 SGHTA and CDR2 FQGNSA. The CDR3 has 15 amino acids. This chain's CDR3 is CASSRPQGFGNTIYF. In nucleotides, the CDR3 is TGTGCCAGCAGCCGACCTCAGGGTTTTGGAAACACCATATATTTT.

This sequence joins TRBV30 and TRBJ1-4, with 9 bases aligning to TRBD1. The germline V gene encodes CDR1 GTSNPN and CDR2 SVGIG (reference sequence). V trimming: 4 bases; J trimming: 8 bases; junction bases outside the gene matches: 11. The CDR3 runs to 15 residues. CDR3 amino acids: CAWTSGDRDEEKLFF. In DNA form, the CDR3 reads TGTGCCTGGACCTCTGGGGACAGGGATGAGGAAAAACTGTTTTTT. Full variable domain (rest looked up from reference TRBV30 and TRBJ1-4): SQTIHQWPATLVQPVGSPLSLECTVEGTSNPNLYWYRQAAGRGLQLLFYSVGIGQISSEVPQNLSASRPQDRQFILSSKKLLLSDSGFYLCAWTSGDRDEEKLFFGSGTQLSVL.